The clone carrying this TCR beta chain showed up just a few times. As yet, its antigen is unknown. This specimen comes from a study of identical twins. Template switching (which added a universal primer site) was used, and cDNA carried unique molecular identifiers. Each CDR3 protein gets one entry after TCRdb re-called the 5' RACE reads with MiXCR. This sample has more than 1.5 million distinct CDR3 sequences; less than 35% occur once, and the top ten carry over 0.25%. CDR3 length equals 13 residues. Between the trimmed V and J ends, which lost 4 bases and 4 bases, there was a span of 11 bases. Looked up from germline, CDR1 is DFQATT and CDR2 is SNEGSKA (reference sequence). Study outcomes and limitations: Models underestimated TCR alpha sharing (out-of-frame) in monozygotic twins. Not following the same donors, the study drew its conclusions from cross-sectional statistical analysis.

This TCR derives from a newborn girl in good health. Material for sequencing was cord blood. The chain uses TRBV20-1 and TRBJ1-5; D not certain. DNA for the CDR3: TGCAGTGCTACTCGGTGGCAGAATCAGCCCCAGCATTTT. Translated, it gives CSATRWQNQPQHF.